The entry below describes one T cell receptor beta chain. The table came from immunoSEQ multiplex PCR; TCRdb's copy has only in-frame clones and leaves some out. Of 330,000 or so clones listed, roughly 70% are singletons. The V and J ends lost 3 bases and 5 bases respectively, with 13 bases between them. The CDR3 runs 14 residues. CDR1 is SGHRS and CDR2 is YFSETQ in the germline V gene. The data belong to a study of shared clonotypes between healthy human individuals. The TCR originated in a man younger than 45 in good health. Sequencing was done on a sample of memory CD4+ T cells sorted from blood. The subset denotes: CD45RA-negative fraction. The genes are TRBV5-1 and TRBJ2-3; D call uncertain. The DNA of the CDR3 is TGCGCCAGCAGCTCCTATTCCAGTGGAGATACGCAGTATTTT. This encodes CASSSYSSGDTQYF.